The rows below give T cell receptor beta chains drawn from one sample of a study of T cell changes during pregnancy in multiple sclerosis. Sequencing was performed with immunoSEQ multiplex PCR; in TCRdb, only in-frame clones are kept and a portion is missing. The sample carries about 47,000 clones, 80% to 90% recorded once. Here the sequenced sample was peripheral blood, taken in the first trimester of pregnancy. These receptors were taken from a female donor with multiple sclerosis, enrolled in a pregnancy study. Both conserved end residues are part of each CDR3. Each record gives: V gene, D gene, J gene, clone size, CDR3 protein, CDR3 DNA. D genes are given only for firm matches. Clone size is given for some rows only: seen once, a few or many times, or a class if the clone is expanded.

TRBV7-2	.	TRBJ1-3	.	CASSFPRGGGNTIYF	TGTGCCAGCAGCTTCCCCCGTGGGGGGGGAAACACCATATATTTT
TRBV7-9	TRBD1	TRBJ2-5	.	CASSLDKGARETQYF	TGTGCCAGCAGCTTAGATAAGGGGGCGCGAGAGACCCAGTACTTC
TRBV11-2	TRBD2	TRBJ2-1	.	CASSPAGGPAGWFF	TGTGCCAGCAGCCCAGCGGGGGGCCCCGCAGGATGGTTCTTC
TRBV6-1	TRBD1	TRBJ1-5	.	CASSEGPTGGGQPQHF	TGTGCCAGCAGTGAGGGGCCGACAGGGGGAGGGCAGCCCCAGCATTTT
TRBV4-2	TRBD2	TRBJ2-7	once	CASSPNQRGPIMAEQYF	TGTGCCAGCAGCCCCAACCAGCGGGGGCCAATAATGGCCGAGCAGTACTTC
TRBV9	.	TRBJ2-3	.	CASSVSSGTDTQYF	TGTGCCAGCAGCGTGTCCAGCGGCACAGATACGCAGTATTTT
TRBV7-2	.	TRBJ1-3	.	CASSWSRGNGNTIYF	TGTGCCAGCAGCTGGAGTCGTGGTAACGGAAACACCATATATTTT
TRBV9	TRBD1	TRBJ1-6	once	CASSVGGQGGNSPLHF	TGTGCCAGCAGCGTGGGGGGACAGGGTGGGAATTCACCCCTCCACTTT
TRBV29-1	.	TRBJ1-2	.	CSVGRQEDYGYTF	TGCAGCGTTGGAAGACAGGAGGACTATGGCTACACCTTC
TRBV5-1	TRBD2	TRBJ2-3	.	CASSLGSGTSATDTQYF	TGCGCCAGCAGCTTGGGATCGGGGACTAGCGCCACAGATACGCAGTATTTT
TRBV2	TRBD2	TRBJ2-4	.	CASHRAGDGIQYF	TGTGCCAGCCATAGAGCGGGGGATGGCATTCAGTACTTC
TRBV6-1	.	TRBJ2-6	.	CASSRTGAGANVLTF	TGTGCCAGCAGTAGAACAGGAGCTGGGGCCAACGTCCTGACTTTC
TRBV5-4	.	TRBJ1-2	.	CASSLGQGNYGYTF	TGTGCCAGCAGCTTGGGGCAGGGAAACTATGGCTACACCTTC
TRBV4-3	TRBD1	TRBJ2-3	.	CASSQDWPDRAWGTDTQYF	TGCGCCAGCAGCCAAGATTGGCCAGACAGGGCCTGGGGCACAGATACGCAGTATTTT
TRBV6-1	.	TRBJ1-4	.	CASSDRTAFLNEKLFF	TGTGCCAGCAGTGACAGGACAGCTTTTCTTAATGAAAAACTGTTTTTT
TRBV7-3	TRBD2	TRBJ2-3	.	CASSSGLAADTQYF	TGTGCCAGCAGCTCCGGACTAGCGGCAGATACGCAGTATTTT
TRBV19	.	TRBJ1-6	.	CASSTTGIFSGSTYNSPLHF	TGTGCCAGTAGTACTACCGGGATTTTCTCAGGATCCACCTATAATTCACCCCTCCACTTT
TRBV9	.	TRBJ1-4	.	CASSASREGSAPDEKLFF	TGTGCCAGCAGCGCCTCAAGGGAGGGGAGCGCCCCAGATGAAAAACTGTTTTTT
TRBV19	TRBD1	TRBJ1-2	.	CASSIGQAYGYTF	TGTGCCAGTAGTATTGGACAGGCCTATGGCTACACCTTC
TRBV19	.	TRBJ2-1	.	CAFIRKLIDYNEQFF	TGTGCCTTCATCCGAAAGCTAATTGACTACAATGAGCAGTTCTTC
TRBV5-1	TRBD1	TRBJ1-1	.	CASSGNRGAPIPFF	TGCGCCAGCAGCGGGAACAGGGGCGCCCCTATTCCTTTCTTT
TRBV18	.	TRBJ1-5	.	CASSPTATRGYQPQHF	TGTGCCAGCTCACCGACTGCAACCCGGGGATACCAGCCCCAGCATTTT
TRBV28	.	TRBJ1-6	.	CASSPFRTFVPPLHF	TGTGCCAGCAGTCCCTTTCGGACATTCGTACCACCCCTCCACTTT
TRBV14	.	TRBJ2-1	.	CASSQTGFWDEQFF	TGTGCCAGCAGCCAAACAGGGTTCTGGGACGAGCAGTTCTTC
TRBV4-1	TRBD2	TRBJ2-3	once	CASSQAGGTDTQYF	TGCGCCAGCAGCCAGGCGGGGGGCACAGATACGCAGTATTTT
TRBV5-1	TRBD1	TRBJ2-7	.	CASSLQPGQGVHEQYF	TGCGCCAGCAGCTTACAACCGGGACAGGGTGTCCACGAGCAGTACTTC
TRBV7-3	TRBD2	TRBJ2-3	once	CASSFGMGLAGDTDTQYF	TGTGCCAGCAGCTTTGGGATGGGACTAGCGGGGGACACAGATACGCAGTATTTT
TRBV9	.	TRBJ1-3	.	CASSPLTPHSGNTIYF	TGTGCCAGCAGCCCCCTGACACCGCACTCTGGAAACACCATATATTTT
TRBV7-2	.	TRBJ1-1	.	CASSLPPPSEAFF	TGTGCCAGCAGCTTACCTCCCCCGTCTGAAGCTTTCTTT
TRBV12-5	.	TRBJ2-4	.	CASGFSLDIQYF	TGTGCTAGTGGTTTCTCCCTAGACATTCAGTACTTC
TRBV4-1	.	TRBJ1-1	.	CASSQDQANTEAFF	TGCGCCAGCAGCCAAGATCAGGCGAACACTGAAGCTTTCTTT
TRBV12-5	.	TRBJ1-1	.	CASGLPPRGVANTEAFF	TGTGCTAGTGGTTTGCCCCCCCGGGGGGTGGCGAACACTGAAGCTTTCTTT
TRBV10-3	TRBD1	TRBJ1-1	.	CAISVTGANTEAFF	TGTGCCATCAGCGTGACAGGGGCGAACACTGAAGCTTTCTTT
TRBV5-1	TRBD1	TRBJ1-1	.	CASSLVGWVGTGDEAFF	TGCGCCAGCAGCTTGGTTGGTTGGGTGGGGACAGGGGACGAAGCTTTCTTT
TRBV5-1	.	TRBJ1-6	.	CASSLDRVNSPLHF	TGCGCCAGCAGCTTGGACAGGGTTAATTCACCCCTCCACTTT
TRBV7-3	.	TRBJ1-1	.	CASSLTGRMNTEAFF	TGTGCCAGCAGCTTAACGGGCAGGATGAACACTGAAGCTTTCTTT
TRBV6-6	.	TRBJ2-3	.	CASSYGDSYFTDTQYF	TGTGCCAGCAGTTACGGCGACAGTTACTTCACAGATACGCAGTATTTT
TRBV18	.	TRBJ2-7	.	CASSPGTSSSYEQYF	TGTGCCAGCTCACCCGGGACATCAAGCTCCTACGAGCAGTACTTC
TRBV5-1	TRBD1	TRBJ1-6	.	CASSLGQGARSPLHF	TGCGCCAGCAGCTTGGGACAGGGGGCACGGTCACCCCTCCACTTT
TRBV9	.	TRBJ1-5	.	CASSLGQTSNQPQHF	TGTGCCAGCAGCCTCGGACAGACTAGCAATCAGCCCCAGCATTTT
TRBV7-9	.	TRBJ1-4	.	CASSLDWERDNEKLFF	TGTGCCAGCAGCTTAGATTGGGAGCGGGATAATGAAAAACTGTTTTTT
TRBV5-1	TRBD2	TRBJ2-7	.	CASRQAPSGGADEQYF	TGCGCCAGCAGACAGGCGCCTAGCGGGGGGGCGGACGAGCAGTACTTC
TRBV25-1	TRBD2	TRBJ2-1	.	CASSERAGGEQFF	TGTGCCAGCAGTGAACGAGCGGGGGGGGAGCAGTTCTTC
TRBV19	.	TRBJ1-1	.	CASSSPLGTEAFF	TGTGCCAGTAGTAGTCCCCTCGGCACTGAAGCTTTCTTT
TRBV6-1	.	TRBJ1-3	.	CASSEAGLGAVSNTIYF	TGTGCCAGCAGTGAAGCGGGGCTAGGGGCCGTTTCGAACACCATATATTTT
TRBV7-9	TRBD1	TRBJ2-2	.	CASSHTGTGPTGELFF	TGTGCCAGCAGCCACACCGGGACAGGGCCTACCGGGGAGCTGTTTTTT
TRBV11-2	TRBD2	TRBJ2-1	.	CASSKRTSGDGNEQFF	TGTGCCAGCAGCAAACGGACTAGCGGGGATGGCAATGAGCAGTTCTTC